This TCR beta chain emerged from a study of T-cell memory formation after mild COVID-19. Points from the study as a whole: A subset of responding clones appeared in pre-infection memory, suggesting cross-reactive memory joined. Clones from the second wave (peaking day 37) had unconfirmed SARS-CoV-2 specificity. Clones that got smaller from day 15 to 85 had even CD4/CD8, while clones growing later tipped toward CD4+.

Germline V gene data show CDR1 as KGHSH and CDR2 as LQKENI. CDR3 length: 14 residues. The germline V and J ends were trimmed by 0 bases and 2 bases, with 8 bases remaining between them. The sample holds many counts of this clonotype. Antigen specificity is unknown. TCR alpha and TCR beta cDNA libraries carrying sample barcodes and UMIs came from 5'RACE with constant-segment primers. TCRdb re-called the 5' RACE reads with MiXCR, one entry per CDR3 protein. The repertoire holds approximately 580,000 distinct CDR3 sequences, around 21% seen once, with approximately 12% in the top ten. The source is an adult woman who had mild COVID-19 (a few samples of this study predate the infection). Cell type and time point are not known. The sequencing sample was made of PBMCs or a T cell subset sorted from them (not recorded which). The chain links TRBV18 to TRBJ2-7; D gene ambiguous. Here the CDR3 reads CASSPPKHPYEQYF. Written as DNA, the CDR3 is TGTGCCAGCTCACCACCCAAACATCCCTACGAGCAGTACTTC.